Sequencing of this TCR beta chain was carried out in a study of cytomegalovirus exposure and HLA in healthy donors. Whole-study results and caveats: Reports indicate that TCR beta sequences accurately predicted the HLA-A and HLA-B alleles of most subjects. In a later analysis, TCR beta V- and J-gene trimming was associated with a missense DCLRE1C variant.

PCR employed 60 Vbeta and 13 Jbeta primers. Data came from immunoSEQ multiplex PCR; TCRdb stores just in-frame clones and leaves some out. The table has over 100,000 clones, about four fifths seen once. Notes on this clone: The antigen is unknown.

This CDR3 is built from 14 residues. With 3 bases removed from V and 3 bases from J, the gap between germline ends came to 8 bases. Germline values: CDR1 ENHRY, CDR2 SYGVKD. The gene calls are TRBV10-3 and TRBJ1-4; D might be TRBD1 (6 bases). The TCR originated in a man aged 25-40 years in good health and CMV-seronegative. The sequenced sample was PBMCs. CDR3 residues: CAISEQGSNEKLFF. Written as DNA, the CDR3 is TGTGCCATCAGTGAACAGGGCTCTAATGAAAAACTGTTTTTT.